This is a list of T cell receptor beta chains from one sample in a study of shared clonotypes between healthy human individuals. Profiled with immunoSEQ multiplex PCR; TCRdb holds only in-frame clones, not every one. The data show around 2.5 million clones, 93% seen once. Input material: naive CD4+ T cells from PBMCs. The source of these receptors is a man younger than 35 in good health. Some clones in this sample may be carry-over from other donors' samples. Each CDR3 is given with its conserved first and last residue. The D gene is left open where the match is weak. Not all rows give a size; the values are once, few, many and, for expanded clones, a class.

TRBD1 15 TRBJ1-1 TRBV5-1 . CASSLGQGDGAGGFF TGCGCCAGCAGCCTCGGACAGGGTGATGGGGCGGGGGGTTTCTTT
. 14 TRBJ1-1 TRBV5-4 few CASSLGPSNTEAFF TGTGCCAGCAGCTTGGGACCGTCGAACACTGAAGCTTTCTTT
. 16 TRBJ1-5 TRBV28 . CASSIPGTTPNQPQHF TGTGCCAGCAGCATCCCCGGGACGACTCCCAATCAGCCCCAGCATTTT
. 13 TRBJ1-1 TRBV2 . CASSGDLNTEAFF TGTGCCAGCAGTGGGGACTTGAACACTGAAGCTTTCTTT
. 12 TRBJ2-1 TRBV18 . CASSQGHNEQFF TGTGCCAGCTCACAAGGGCACAATGAGCAGTTCTTC
. 15 TRBJ2-7 TRBV5-1 . CASSLVADSTYEQYF TGCGCCAGCAGCTTGGTGGCAGATTCCACCTACGAGCAGTACTTC
TRBD2 15 TRBJ2-7 TRBV10-3 . CAIREAGATGYEQYF TGTGCCATCAGGGAAGCGGGAGCTACAGGCTACGAGCAGTACTTC
. 16 TRBJ2-5 TRBV7-2 . CASSLADRRPQETQYF TGTGCCAGCAGCTTAGCAGACAGGAGACCCCAAGAGACCCAGTACTTC
. 15 TRBJ2-7 TRBV5-6 . CASSFLSRGSYEQYF TGTGCCAGCAGCTTTCTGTCCAGGGGATCTTACGAGCAGTACTTC
. 14 TRBJ1-1 TRBV6-1 . CASSGIGVVTEAFF TGTGCCAGCAGTGGCATAGGGGTTGTAACTGAAGCTTTCTTT
. 15 TRBJ2-2 TRBV6-4 . CASSDSGGVTGELFF TGTGCCAGCAGTGACTCAGGCGGGGTCACCGGGGAGCTGTTTTTT
. 15 TRBJ1-2 TRBV28 . CASSPPRATEDGYTF TGTGCCAGCAGTCCACCCCGGGCGACTGAGGATGGCTACACCTTC
TRBD1 16 TRBJ2-3 TRBV11-2 . CASSLTGTGMTDTQYF TGTGCCAGCAGCCTAACCGGGACAGGGATGACAGATACGCAGTATTTT
. 15 TRBJ2-1 TRBV5-1 . CASSLATPTYNEQFF TGCGCCAGCAGCTTGGCGACGCCGACCTACAATGAGCAGTTCTTC
. 13 TRBJ1-1 TRBV30 . CAWSQQVNTEAFF TGTGCCTGGAGTCAACAGGTGAACACTGAAGCTTTCTTT
. 12 TRBJ2-7 TRBV4-2 . CASSQIGYEQYF TGTGCCAGCAGCCAAATAGGCTACGAGCAGTACTTC
. 14 TRBJ2-1 TRBV11-3 . CASSFRGLDGEQFF TGTGCCAGCAGCTTCCGGGGGTTGGACGGTGAGCAGTTCTTC
. 17 TRBJ2-1 TRBV7-2 . CASSLGGWWTSYNEQFF TGTGCCAGCAGCTTAGGTGGGTGGTGGACCTCCTACAATGAGCAGTTCTTC
. 13 TRBJ2-7 TRBV7-3 . CASSQNSGGEQYF TGTGCCAGCAGCCAAAATTCAGGTGGCGAGCAGTACTTC
TRBD1 16 TRBJ2-7 TRBV7-9 . CASSLQGALGNGEQYF TGTGCCAGCAGCTTACAGGGGGCTTTGGGAAATGGCGAGCAGTACTTC
TRBD2 18 TRBJ2-1 TRBV2 few CASNLGTSGRARGNEQFF TGTGCCAGCAACTTGGGGACTAGCGGGAGGGCCAGGGGGAATGAGCAGTTCTTC
TRBD1 18 TRBJ2-1 TRBV5-6 . CASSLVPGRTGSYNEQFF TGTGCCAGCAGCTTGGTACCGGGTCGGACAGGTTCTTACAATGAGCAGTTCTTC
. 15 TRBJ1-5 TRBV6-1 once CASLEGSVSNQPQHF TGTGCCAGCTTAGAGGGCAGCGTAAGCAATCAGCCCCAGCATTTT
TRBD2 16 TRBJ2-7 TRBV6-6 . CASSYSTSGNTYEQYF TGTGCCAGCAGTTACTCGACTAGCGGGAATACCTACGAGCAGTACTTC
. 14 TRBJ2-5 TRBV11-3 . CASSPGVGRETQYF TGTGCCAGCAGCCCCGGGGTGGGCCGGGAGACCCAGTACTTC
. 13 TRBJ2-7 TRBV27 . CASASGLWHEQYF TGTGCCAGCGCATCCGGGCTTTGGCACGAGCAGTACTTC
TRBD1 14 TRBJ2-7 TRBV15 . CATSRDGQGWEQYF TGTGCCACCAGCAGAGATGGACAGGGCTGGGAGCAGTACTTC
. 14 TRBJ1-2 TRBV5-4 . CASSRGGKVYGYTF TGTGCCAGCAGCAGGGGGGGGAAGGTTTACGGCTACACCTTC
TRBD2 15 TRBJ2-2 TRBV7-3 . CASSLLAGADGELFF TGTGCCAGCAGCTTACTAGCGGGAGCTGACGGGGAGCTGTTTTTT
TRBD1 16 TRBJ1-2 TRBV19 . CASSIPGGPANYGYTF TGTGCCAGTAGTATACCAGGGGGCCCTGCTAACTATGGCTACACCTTC
. 17 TRBJ1-1 TRBV6-4 . CASSDPRLWRPNTEAFF TGTGCCAGCAGTGACCCTCGTCTTTGGAGACCGAACACTGAAGCTTTCTTT
TRBD1 15 TRBJ2-2 TRBV7-9 . CASSPGTGRGRELFF TGTGCCAGCAGCCCCGGGACAGGGCGTGGAAGGGAGCTGTTTTTT
. 13 TRBJ1-3 TRBV5-1 . CASSLYGGNTIYF TGCGCCAGCAGCTTGTACGGCGGAAACACCATATATTTT
. 15 TRBJ2-7 TRBV6-1 . CASSDPPRASYEQYF TGTGCCAGCAGCGATCCCCCCAGGGCCTCCTACGAGCAGTACTTC
. 13 TRBJ1-1 TRBV13 . CASSLGGNTEAFF TGTGCCAGCAGCTTAGGGGGTAACACTGAAGCTTTCTTT
TRBD1 14 TRBJ2-3 TRBV5-4 . CASGTGGATDTQYF TGTGCCAGCGGAACAGGGGGCGCGACAGATACGCAGTATTTT
TRBD2 15 TRBJ2-1 TRBV7-9 . CASSTGLAGWNEQFF TGTGCCAGCAGCACGGGACTAGCCGGTTGGAATGAGCAGTTCTTC
. 16 TRBJ1-1 TRBV18 . CASSPTGLPMNTEAFF TGTGCCAGCTCACCAACGGGCCTCCCTATGAACACTGAAGCTTTCTTT
. 15 TRBJ2-7 TRBV4-3 . CASSQVGTETYEQYF TGCGCCAGCAGCCAAGTAGGCACCGAGACCTACGAGCAGTACTTC
. 16 TRBJ2-7 TRBV11-2 . CASSWIRGASDYEQYF TGTGCCAGCAGCTGGATTCGGGGGGCTAGCGACTACGAGCAGTACTTC
. 13 TRBJ2-7 TRBV28 . CASMGARVEEQYF TGTGCCAGCATGGGGGCCAGGGTAGAGGAGCAGTACTTC
. 15 TRBJ2-2 TRBV28 . CASNWDGLNTGELFF TGTGCCAGCAACTGGGACGGACTAAACACCGGGGAGCTGTTTTTT
. 14 TRBJ2-3 TRBV28 . CASSLTSYTDTQYF TGTGCCAGCAGTTTAACCTCGTACACAGATACGCAGTATTTT
TRBD1 15 TRBJ1-2 TRBV28 . CASSDTGTGRIGYTF TGTGCCAGCAGTGATACCGGGACAGGGAGAATCGGCTACACCTTC
. 16 TRBJ1-5 TRBV19 . CASGRTEGRFDQPQHF TGTGCCAGTGGGAGGACAGAGGGTCGGTTTGATCAGCCCCAGCATTTT
. 15 TRBJ1-5 TRBV19 . CASAPTGGRDQPQHF TGTGCCAGTGCACCAACGGGCGGACGTGATCAGCCCCAGCATTTT
TRBD2 13 TRBJ2-3 TRBV29-1 . CSASGGITDTQYF TGCAGCGCTAGCGGGGGGATCACAGATACGCAGTATTTT
TRBD2 19 TRBJ2-7 TRBV28 . CASIATGTSGLKRGVEQYF TGTGCCAGCATCGCTACCGGGACTAGCGGTCTAAAGCGGGGGGTCGAGCAGTACTTC
TRBD1 16 TRBJ2-3 TRBV5-4 . CASSLVWDRSTDTQYF TGTGCCAGCAGCTTGGTGTGGGACAGAAGCACAGATACGCAGTATTTT
TRBD2 16 TRBJ2-1 TRBV19 . CASSIVASGYYNEQFF TGTGCCAGTAGTATTGTGGCTAGCGGATACTACAATGAGCAGTTCTTC